These T cell receptor beta chains were read from a single sample in a study of regulatory T cells in long-lasting Graves disease. MiXCR, applied by TCRdb to the multiplex PCR reads, yields one record per CDR3 protein. The table lists around 330,000 distinct CDR3 sequences, over 15% of them singletons. The sample consisted of peripheral blood mononuclear cells (PBMCs), taken at new diagnosis, from a patient treated with antithyroid drugs. The receptors were gathered from a female donor with Graves disease. Each CDR3 is given with its conserved first and last residue. A D gene is named only where the DNA matches it firmly. The size entry is marked missing in some rows and otherwise reads once, few, many or a size class.

j_call clone_size v_call d_call cdr3_length cdr3_nt cdr3_aa
TRBJ2-1 few TRBV7-8 . 14 TGTGCCAGCAGCTTATATCGTCTACGCGGTGAGCAGTTCTTC CASSLYRLRGEQFF
TRBJ2-1 many TRBV27 TRBD1 15 TGTGCCAGCAGTTTCTGGACAGGGGTTAACAATGAGCAGTTCTTC CASSFWTGVNNEQFF
TRBJ1-4 many TRBV28 . 15 TGTGCCAGCAGATGGGACGTTCGTCTGGGGGGAAAACTGTTTTTT CASRWDVRLGGKLFF
TRBJ1-2 . TRBV29-1 TRBD1 13 TGCAGCGTGGGGACAGGGGCTGGCTATGGCTACACCTTC CSVGTGAGYGYTF
TRBJ2-5 many TRBV7-8 TRBD1 14 TGTGCCAGCAGCTTGGACAGGGGGCGGAAGACCCAGTACTTC CASSLDRGRKTQYF
TRBJ2-1 many TRBV29-1 . 11 TGCAGCGGTAAGCTCGGCAATGAGCAGTTCTTC CSGKLGNEQFF
TRBJ1-5 many TRBV30 . 12 TGTGCCTGGAGCCGGACCTCCGGGCCCCAGCATTTT CAWSRTSGPQHF
TRBJ2-1 few TRBV4-1 TRBD2 17 TGCGCCAGCAGCCAAGAGGGCGTAGCGGGAAACTACAATGAGCAGTTCTTC CASSQEGVAGNYNEQFF
TRBJ2-3 . TRBV7-9 . 12 TGTGCCAGCAGCCCTACTACCGGCGGGCAGTATTTT CASSPTTGGQYF
TRBJ2-3 many TRBV7-2 . 15 TGTGCCAGCAGCCCAAGGGAGAGTATCACAGATACGCAGTATTTT CASSPRESITDTQYF
TRBJ2-2 many TRBV6-2/TRBV6-3 . 16 TGTGCCAGCAGTTACTCGGGGGCCGCGAACACCGGGGAGCTGTTTTTT CASSYSGAANTGELFF
TRBJ2-1 many TRBV6-1 TRBD2 15 TGTGCCAGCAGCGGACTAGCGGGGAACTACAATGAGCAGTTCTTC CASSGLAGNYNEQFF
TRBJ2-7 once TRBV7-2 TRBD1 14 TGTGCCAGCAGACCGTCGGACAGGAGCTACGAGCAGTACTTC CASRPSDRSYEQYF
TRBJ2-7 many TRBV24-1 TRBD1 13 TGTGCCACCAGTGACGGTTCAGGGGGCGAGCAGTACTTC CATSDGSGGEQYF
TRBJ2-7 many TRBV12-3/TRBV12-4 . 16 TGTGCCAGCAGTTTAGGGTTTCCGGGACACTCCTACGAGCAGTACTTC CASSLGFPGHSYEQYF
TRBJ1-1 many TRBV13 . 15 TGTGCCAGCAGCATGGGGCGCGGGATGAACACTGAAGCTTTCTTT CASSMGRGMNTEAFF
TRBJ2-7 few TRBV7-9 . 17 TGTGCCAGCAGACCTCCAACGTGGGTGCGGGCCACCTACGAGCAGTACTTC CASRPPTWVRATYEQYF
TRBJ1-1 many TRBV28 . 18 TGTGCCAGCAGTTTTCCTAGTCCCGTCCTGAGTTGGAACACTGAAGCTTTCTTT CASSFPSPVLSWNTEAFF
TRBJ2-7 . TRBV20-1 TRBD2 13 TGCAGTGCAAGGACTAGCGGGATCAGCGAGCAGTACTTC CSARTSGISEQYF
TRBJ2-2 . TRBV7-9 . 15 TGTGCCAGCAGCCTCGTCCGGGGGCAAAGCGGGGAGCTGTTTTTT CASSLVRGQSGELFF
TRBJ2-7 . TRBV20-1 TRBD2 17 TGCAGTGCCTCACCTAAATGGGGGGGGGGACTAAACTACGAGCAGTACTTC CSASPKWGGGLNYEQYF
TRBJ2-1 many TRBV20-1 TRBD2 12 TGCAGTGTACTAGCGGAAGACAATGAGCAGTTCTTC CSVLAEDNEQFF
TRBJ1-2 few TRBV20-1 . 14 TGCAGTGCTAGAAGCGCAGAAGCTAACTATGGCTACACCTTC CSARSAEANYGYTF
TRBJ2-7 few TRBV12-3/TRBV12-4 TRBD1 15 TGTGCCAGCAGTCCAGGGGACAGGAGCTCCTACGAGCAGTACTTC CASSPGDRSSYEQYF
TRBJ2-3 . TRBV5-8 TRBD2 17 TGTGCCAGCAGCACTTTAGGACTAGCGGGAGGGACAGATACGCAGTATTTT CASSTLGLAGGTDTQYF
TRBJ2-2 few TRBV19 . 13 TGTGCCAGTAGTATATCGGGGACCGGGGAGCTGTTTTTT CASSISGTGELFF
TRBJ2-3 . TRBV2 TRBD2 14 TGTGCCAGCAGTGTGGACTGGGGGGGGGATACGCAGTATTTT CASSVDWGGDTQYF
TRBJ1-2 many TRBV5-8 . 14 TGTGCCAGCAGCTTGGTCGGAAGGAACTATGGCTACACCTTC CASSLVGRNYGYTF
TRBJ1-2 few TRBV29-1 TRBD1 11 TGCAGCGTTGACAGGGGGGTGAGCTACACCTTC CSVDRGVSYTF
TRBJ2-1 many TRBV13 TRBD1 15 TGTGCCAGCAGCTTGGACAGGGGGTATTTCTATGAGCAGTTCTTC CASSLDRGYFYEQFF
TRBJ2-7 . TRBV6-5 . 12 TGTGCCAGCAGTTACTCACACTACGAGCAGTACTTC CASSYSHYEQYF
TRBJ2-2 . TRBV20-1 . 15 TGCAGTGCTAGAGGGGGAGGGGGCTACACCGGGGAGCTGTTTTTT CSARGGGGYTGELFF
TRBJ2-7 many TRBV7-2 . 14 TGTGCCACCACGGAGGTTGGTTCGCGGTACGAGCAGTACTTC CATTEVGSRYEQYF
TRBJ2-7 few TRBV10-3 . 13 TGTGCCAGCACTAGCACAGAAACTAGCGAGCAGTACTTC CASTSTETSEQYF
TRBJ2-1 once TRBV24-1 TRBD2 15 TGTGCCACCAGTGATAGCGGGAGGCCTTACAATGAGCAGTTCTTC CATSDSGRPYNEQFF
TRBJ1-2 many TRBV7-9 . 16 TGTGCCAGCAGCTTAGAAGGCACGCATCCTAACTATGGCTACACCTTC CASSLEGTHPNYGYTF
TRBJ2-1 few TRBV6-1 TRBD2 16 TGTGCCAGCAGTGAACGGTGGGACGGGGGGTCCAATGAGCAGTTCTTC CASSERWDGGSNEQFF
TRBJ2-7 . TRBV10-3 . 13 TGTGCCACGCGCGGGACTGAGACCTACGAGCAGTACTTC CATRGTETYEQYF
TRBJ2-3 many TRBV12-3/TRBV12-4 . 13 TGTGCCAGCAGTTTAGAGCGAGGGGGTACGCAGTATTTT CASSLERGGTQYF
TRBJ1-1 few TRBV25-1 . 13 TGTGCCAGCAGTGAATTGGGTCAGGGGGAAGCTTTCTTT CASSELGQGEAFF
TRBJ2-3 many TRBV27 TRBD2 17 TGTGCCAGCAGCTCTCCCGGGACTAGCGGGAGGGAAGATACGCAGTATTTT CASSSPGTSGREDTQYF
TRBJ1-1 many TRBV6-2/TRBV6-3 . 16 TGTGCCAGCCATCGAGACAGAACGCCTCGCCTCACTGAAGCTTTCTTT CASHRDRTPRLTEAFF
TRBJ2-1 few TRBV20-1 . 14 TGCAGTGCCCCCGGAGAGGACTCGAACAATGAGCAGTTCTTC CSAPGEDSNNEQFF
TRBJ1-2 . TRBV28 . 12 TGTGCCAGCAGTGCGTCGGGGTTTGGCTACACCTTC CASSASGFGYTF
TRBJ2-5 few TRBV6-1 TRBD2 13 TGTGCCAGCCGGGGGGGGGGCGGGAAGACCCAGTACTTC CASRGGGGKTQYF
TRBJ2-4 many TRBV27 . 16 TGTGCCAGCACCCCACGGGCCGCCCCAAGCGGGAACATTCAGTACTTC CASTPRAAPSGNIQYF